Sequencing of this T cell receptor beta chain was carried out in a study of T cell repertoires in cytomegalovirus infection. Study-level background: Matching HLA type and CMV infection were both indicated by public TCR beta signatures.

This CDR3 region has 16 residues. Germline CDR1 and CDR2: MDHEN and SYDVKM. Trimming removed 6 bases from V and 0 bases from J, with 18 bases in between. A single record per CDR3 protein comes from TCRdb applying MiXCR to the reads. The table includes about 160,000 distinct CDR3 sequences, 15% to 20% detected once. Regarding the study as a whole: The study found HLA-C-restricted CMV-specific TCR beta clonotypes dominating the ex vivo response.

As regards this clonotype: The antigen is not known.

The material sequenced was CD8+ T cells from PBMCs. This chain connects TRBV28 to TRBJ2-7, with D perhaps given as TRBD1 or TRBD2 (5 bases each). The sequence was obtained from a human donor in good health (CMV status not recorded). Some clones in this sample may be carry-over from other donors' samples. This chain's CDR3 is CASSNLSGRSSYEQYF. The CDR3 nucleotides read TGTGCCAGCAGCAACCTATCGGGACGGAGCTCCTACGAGCAGTACTTC.